Shown below are 22 T cell receptor beta chains from a single sample sequenced in a study of OX40 agonist ivuxolimab in advanced cancers. Profiled with immunoSEQ multiplex PCR; TCRdb holds only in-frame clones, not every one. The sample has 71,000 or so clones, roughly nine tenths seen once; the top ten hold about 1.1%. The input for sequencing was CD4+ or CD8+ T cells sorted from blood, taken in a trial of the OX40 agonist ivuxolimab. These receptors came from an adult with an advanced solid tumor such as melanoma, head and neck, liver or kidney cancer.

The rearrangement joins TRBV7-2 to TRBJ2-1, with TRBD2 matching over 9 bases. Unmatched junction bases numbered 4, after V lost 4 bases and J lost 0 bases. CDR1 is SGHTA, CDR2 FQGNSA, per germline. The CDR3 loop spans 16 amino acids. The CDR3 bases are TGTGCCAGCAGCTGGGATAGCGGGAGCTCCTACAATGAGCAGTTCTTC. Translating it yields CASSWDSGSSYNEQFF.

V usage is TRBV11-1 and J usage is TRBJ2-7, with 8 positions matching TRBD1. The CDR3 covers 15 residues. J was trimmed by 2 bases and V by 6 bases; bases with no gene match: 9. Germline V gene lookup returns CDR1 SGHAT and CDR2 FQDESV (reference sequence). CDR3 sequence reads: CASSRDRTGTYEQYF. The CDR3, as DNA: TGTGCCAGCAGTCGCGACCGGACAGGGACCTACGAGCAGTACTTC.

This clone is a singleton in its sample. This rearrangement joins TRBV7-3 to TRBJ2-2; possibly TRBD1 for D (5 bases). The V end was cut by 2 bases, the J end by 5 bases, with 15 bases between. Germline V lookup: CDR1 SGHTA, CDR2 FQGTGA. The CDR3 is made up of 16 amino acids. CDR3 nucleotide sequence: TGTGCCAGCAGCTTAGCTGGGCAGGGTGGTACCGGGGAGCTGTTTTTT. Its protein product is CASSLAGQGGTGELFF.

This clone was detected only once. This rearrangement joins TRBV6-1 to TRBJ2-3; no reliable D call. CDR1 and CDR2 from the germline V gene are MNHNS and SASEGT. Deletions cut 5 bases from V and 3 bases from J, with 12 bases between. The CDR3 has 14 amino acids. The CDR3 here is CASSKRIGTDTQYF. The DNA of the CDR3 is TGTGCCAGCAGTAAAAGGATTGGAACAGATACGCAGTATTTT.

The chain couples TRBV7-3 to TRBJ1-1; D is undetermined. The CDR3 is made up of 14 amino acids. Germline-derived CDR1 and CDR2 are SGHTA and FQGTGA. V was trimmed by 0 bases and J by 4 bases, leaving 9 bases between them. CDR3 DNA sequence: TGTGCCAGCAGCTTAACAGGAGGAGGCACTGAAGCTTTCTTT. Amino acid sequence: CASSLTGGGTEAFF.

The gene calls are TRBV5-4 and TRBJ2-5; possibly TRBD2 for D (5 bases). The CDR3 length is 16 residues. V gave up 2 bases and J gave up 0 bases, with 14 bases separating them. The V gene's germline CDR1 is SGHNT and CDR2 YYREEE (reference sequence). CDR3 in DNA: TGTGCCAGCAGCTTACGTGATAGCGCCAACCAAGAGACCCAGTACTTC. This encodes CASSLRDSANQETQYF.

This sequence joins TRBV5-1 and TRBJ2-3, with TRBD2 identical over 13 bases. The CDR3 loop spans 16 amino acids. CDR1 and CDR2 from the germline V gene are SGHRS and YFSETQ. V lost 4 bases to trimming and J lost 2 bases; unmatched junction nucleotides: 4. The CDR3 is CASSPGLAGNTDTQYF. In DNA, the CDR3 is TGCGCCAGCAGCCCGGGACTAGCGGGAAACACAGATACGCAGTATTTT.

CDR3 sequence reads: CASSFRLREKLFF. The CDR3 nucleotides are TGTGCCAGCAGTTTTCGGTTGCGCGAAAAACTGTTTTTT. The gene calls are TRBV27 and TRBJ1-4, with D uncertain. Trimming removed 3 bases from V and 8 bases from J, with 10 bases in between. The CDR3 is 13 amino acids. The germline gives CDR1 MNHEY, CDR2 SMNVEV (reference sequence).

The chain combines TRBV19 with TRBJ1-5; 7 nucleotides match TRBD1. CDR1 is LNHDA, CDR2 SQIVND, per germline (reference sequence). With 7 bases clipped from V and 5 bases from J, the junction kept 14 bases outside the gene matches. The CDR3 covers 16 residues. CDR3 sequence reads: CASTFFRAQGYQPQHF. CDR3 DNA: TGTGCCAGTACATTTTTTAGGGCACAGGGGTATCAGCCCCAGCATTTT.

V and J are TRBV19 and TRBJ1-5; D is possibly TRBD1 (5 bases). V lost 7 bases to trimming and J lost 3 bases, with 13 bases between them. Germline V gives CDR1 LNHDA, CDR2 SQIVND (reference sequence). CDR3 length: 14 amino acids. The DNA for the CDR3 is TGTGCCAGTAACGGGGACCCATCCAATCAGCCCCAGCATTTT. Translation: CASNGDPSNQPQHF.

This chain joins TRBV7-2 and TRBJ1-1; the D gene is possibly TRBD1 (5 bases). This CDR3 has 13 residues. CDR1 and CDR2 from the germline V gene are SGHTA and FQGNSA. The V end was cut by 3 bases, the J end by 5 bases, with 10 bases between. In DNA, the CDR3 is TGTGCCAGCAGCTTCATGAAGGGGACTGAAGCTTTCTTT. Translating gives CASSFMKGTEAFF.

V and J are TRBV10-3 and TRBJ2-7; D is ambiguous. The germline V gene has CDR1 ENHRY and CDR2 SYGVKD. V was pared by 10 bases and J by 1 base, with 2 bases between. The CDR3 totals 9 residues. The CDR3: CATSYEQYF. The CDR3 region has the DNA TGTGCCACTTCCTACGAGCAGTACTTC.

The chain recombines TRBV27 with TRBJ2-7, with TRBD2 matching over 7 bases. V was clipped by 5 bases and J by 0 bases; unmatched bases: 7. CDR3 size: 15 residues. Germline V gene sequence: CDR1 MNHEY, CDR2 SMNVEV (reference sequence). The CDR3 spells CASSVSGIGSYEQYF. The DNA for the CDR3 is TGTGCCAGCAGTGTAAGCGGGATAGGCTCCTACGAGCAGTACTTC.

The gene calls are TRBV19 and TRBJ2-5; no clear D. V was shortened by 5 bases and J by 4 bases, with 11 bases between the two germline ends. Germline CDR1 and CDR2: LNHDA and SQIVND (reference sequence). The CDR3 loop spans 13 amino acids. CDR3 in amino acids: CASSGPGVETQYF. In DNA, the CDR3 is TGTGCCAGTAGTGGCCCTGGGGTAGAGACCCAGTACTTC.

The CDR3 bases are TGTGCCAGCAGTTTAGGGGACATCTGGGGCTACACCTTC. It yields the protein CASSLGDIWGYTF. The chain is built from TRBV28 and TRBJ1-2, with D perhaps TRBD1 (6 bases). V was pared by 2 bases and J by 8 bases, with 12 bases between. Germline V gene data show CDR1 as MDHEN and CDR2 as SYDVKM. The CDR3 length is 13 residues.

The chain couples TRBV6-1 to TRBJ1-1, with no clear D. V gave up 9 bases and J gave up 0 bases, with 5 bases separating them. CDR3 size: 11 residues. The germline CDR1 and CDR2 sequences are MNHNS and SASEGT. CDR3 region: CASTLNTEAFF. The DNA of the CDR3 is TGTGCCAGTACGCTGAACACTGAAGCTTTCTTT.

The chain combines TRBV30 with TRBJ1-4; TRBD1 is a possible D gene (5 bases). The CDR3 sequence is 17 residues long. V lost 1 base, J lost 5 bases, and 20 bases lay in between. CDR1 GTSNPN and CDR2 SVGIG come from the germline V gene (reference sequence). DNA for the CDR3: TGTGCCTGGAGTGGGGGACCCCGGGGCAGGGTGAATGAAAAACTGTTTTTT. Protein: CAWSGGPRGRVNEKLFF.

V and J are TRBV2 and TRBJ2-6; D is unresolved. The CDR3 has 14 residues. V was clipped by 3 bases and J by 2 bases, with 5 bases between them. Germline V lookup: CDR1 SNHLY, CDR2 FYNNEI. This chain's CDR3 is CASSDRPGANVLTF. The CDR3, as DNA: TGTGCCAGCAGTGACCGGCCTGGGGCCAACGTCCTGACTTTC.

This clone was recorded a few times. V and J are TRBV28 and TRBJ2-5, with 10 bases lining up with TRBD2. The germline gives CDR1 MDHEN, CDR2 SYDVKM. V dropped 6 bases and J dropped 2; count of bases not matched to a gene: 12. The length of the CDR3 is 17 residues. The CDR3 here is CASRTTPGLAYQETQYF. The CDR3 bases are TGTGCCAGCAGGACAACGCCGGGACTAGCGTATCAAGAGACCCAGTACTTC.

The chain combines TRBV5-6 with TRBJ1-3; D is perhaps TRBD1 (6 bases). The V gene's germline CDR1 is SGHDT and CDR2 YYEEEE. The CDR3 contains 15 residues. V lost 1 base and J 2 bases, leaving 10 bases between the germline ends. CDR3 DNA: TGTGCCAGCAGCTTGATAACAGGGACTGGAAACACCATATATTTT. It translates to CASSLITGTGNTIYF.

The V and J genes are TRBV4-1 and TRBJ1-6; tentative D call: TRBD1 (6 bases). The V and J ends lost 0 bases and 6 bases respectively, with 12 bases between them. This CDR3 spans 16 amino acids. CDR1 and CDR2 (germline): MGHRA, YSYEKL. The CDR3 bases are TGCGCCAGCAGCCAAGATCACAGGGTGGGTAATTCACCCCTCCACTTT. Translated: CASSQDHRVGNSPLHF.

The sample holds one count of this clone. The chain combines TRBV5-4 with TRBJ2-3; D not certain. The CDR3 covers 15 residues. V lost 0 bases and J lost 1, with 9 bases in between. From germline, CDR1 is SGHNT and CDR2 YYREEE (reference sequence). CDR3 nucleotides: TGTGCCAGCAGCTTGGCCCGTGGGGGCACAGATACGCAGTATTTT. Translation: CASSLARGGTDTQYF.